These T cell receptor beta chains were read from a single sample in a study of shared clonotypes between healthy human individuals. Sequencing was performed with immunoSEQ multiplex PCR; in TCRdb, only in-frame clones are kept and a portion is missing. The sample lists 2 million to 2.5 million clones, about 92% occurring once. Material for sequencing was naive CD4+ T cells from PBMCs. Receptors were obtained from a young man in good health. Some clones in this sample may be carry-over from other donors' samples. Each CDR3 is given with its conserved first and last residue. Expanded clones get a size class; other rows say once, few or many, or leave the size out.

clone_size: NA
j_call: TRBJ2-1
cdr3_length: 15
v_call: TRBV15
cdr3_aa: CATSRSSGQYNEQFF

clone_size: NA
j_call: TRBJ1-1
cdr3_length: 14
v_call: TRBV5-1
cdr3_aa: CASSLTGMSTEAFF

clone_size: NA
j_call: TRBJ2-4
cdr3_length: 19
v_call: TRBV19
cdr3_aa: CASSMRGLAGALAKNIQYF

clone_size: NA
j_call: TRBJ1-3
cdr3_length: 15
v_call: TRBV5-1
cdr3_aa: CASSLVQGAGNTIYF

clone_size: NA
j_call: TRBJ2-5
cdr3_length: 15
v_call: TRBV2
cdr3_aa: CASSESFVAQETQYF

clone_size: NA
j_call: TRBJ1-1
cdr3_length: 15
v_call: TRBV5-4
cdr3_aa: CASSLAPGRETEAFF

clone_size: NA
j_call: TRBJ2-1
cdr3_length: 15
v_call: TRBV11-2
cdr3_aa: CASSFQTITYNEQFF

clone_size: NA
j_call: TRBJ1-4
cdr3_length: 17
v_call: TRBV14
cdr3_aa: CASSQRRRSGDGEKLFF

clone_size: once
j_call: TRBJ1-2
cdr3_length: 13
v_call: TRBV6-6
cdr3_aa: CASSYEGAYGYTF

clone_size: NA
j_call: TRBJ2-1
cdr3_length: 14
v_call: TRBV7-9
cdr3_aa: CASSLGDSVDEQFF

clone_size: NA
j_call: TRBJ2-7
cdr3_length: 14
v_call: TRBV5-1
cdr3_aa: CASSHGQSSYEQYF

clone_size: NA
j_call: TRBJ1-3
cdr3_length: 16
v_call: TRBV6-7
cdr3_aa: CASTLRWGESGNTIYF

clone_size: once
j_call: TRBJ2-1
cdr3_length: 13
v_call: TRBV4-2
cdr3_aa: CASSRVGENEQFF

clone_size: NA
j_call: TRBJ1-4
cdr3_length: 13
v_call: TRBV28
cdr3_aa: CASRRTGYEKLFF

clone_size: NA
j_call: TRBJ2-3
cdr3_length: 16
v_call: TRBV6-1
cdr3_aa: CASSELANIALNTQYF